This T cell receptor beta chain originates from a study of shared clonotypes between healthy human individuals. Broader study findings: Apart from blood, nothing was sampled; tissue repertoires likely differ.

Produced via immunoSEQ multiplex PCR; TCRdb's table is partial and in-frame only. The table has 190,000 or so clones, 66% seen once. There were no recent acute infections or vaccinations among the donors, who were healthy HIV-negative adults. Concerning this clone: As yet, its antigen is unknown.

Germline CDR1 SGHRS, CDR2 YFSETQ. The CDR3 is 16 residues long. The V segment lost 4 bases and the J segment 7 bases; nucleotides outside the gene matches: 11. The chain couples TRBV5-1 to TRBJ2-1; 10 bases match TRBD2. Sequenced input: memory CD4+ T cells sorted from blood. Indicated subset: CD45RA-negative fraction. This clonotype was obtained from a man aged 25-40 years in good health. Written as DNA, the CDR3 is TGCGCCAGCAGCCCGTTAGCGGGAGGCCTGGAAAATGAGCAGTTCTTC. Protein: CASSPLAGGLENEQFF.